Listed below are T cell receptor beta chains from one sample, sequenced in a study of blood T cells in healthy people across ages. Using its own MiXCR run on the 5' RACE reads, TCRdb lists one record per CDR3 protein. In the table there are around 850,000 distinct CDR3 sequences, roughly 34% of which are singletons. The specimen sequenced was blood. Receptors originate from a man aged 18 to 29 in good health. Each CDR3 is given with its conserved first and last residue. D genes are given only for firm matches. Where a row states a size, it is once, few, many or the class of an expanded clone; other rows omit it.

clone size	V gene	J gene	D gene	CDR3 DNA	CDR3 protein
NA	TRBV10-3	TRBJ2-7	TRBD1	TGTGCCATCAGTGGAGGACAGGCGCCCTACGAGCAGTACTTC	CAISGGQAPYEQYF
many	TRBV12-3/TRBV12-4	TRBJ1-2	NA	TGTGCCAGCAGCCGGGACACGTCTTTCGGCTACACCTTC	CASSRDTSFGYTF
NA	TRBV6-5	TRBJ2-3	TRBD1	TGTGCCAGCAGTTACCCTTTTGAGGGACAGGGGTCCACTAGCACAGATACGCAGTATTTT	CASSYPFEGQGSTSTDTQYF
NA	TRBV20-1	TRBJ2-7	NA	TGCAGTGCTAGAGATAGAACGGGGGCAGCGAGCTCCTACAATGAGCAGTACTTC	CSARDRTGAASSYNEQYF
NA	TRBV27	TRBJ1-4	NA	TGTGCCAGCAGTGGGGGGGGGAGTGGAGTTGAAAAACTGTTTTTT	CASSGGGSGVEKLFF
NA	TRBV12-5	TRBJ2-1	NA	TGTGCTAGTGGTTTGAGTTCCGATGAGCAGTTCTTC	CASGLSSDEQFF
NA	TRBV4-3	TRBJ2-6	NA	TGCGCCAGCAGCCAAGGCGCGGGGCCTACCTCTGGGGCCAACGTCCTGACTTTC	CASSQGAGPTSGANVLTF
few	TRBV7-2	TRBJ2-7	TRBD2	TGTGCCAGCAGCAAGGGACTAGCGGGGGGGTCTTACAATGAGCAGTACTTC	CASSKGLAGGSYNEQYF
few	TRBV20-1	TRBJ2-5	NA	TGCGGTGCTACCTCCAGGGGTTGGCAGACCCAGTACTTC	CGATSRGWQTQYF
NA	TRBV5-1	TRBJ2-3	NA	TGCGCCAGCAGCTTGGTTCCGGCAGATACGCAGTATTTT	CASSLVPADTQYF
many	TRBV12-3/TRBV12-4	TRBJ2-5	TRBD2	TGTGCCAGCAGTACCCTCCTAGCGGGGGGCCAAGAGACCCAGTACTTC	CASSTLLAGGQETQYF
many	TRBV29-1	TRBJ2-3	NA	TGCAGCGTTGATGGGTTACGGACAGATACGCAGTATTTT	CSVDGLRTDTQYF
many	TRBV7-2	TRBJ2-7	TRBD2	TGTGCCAGCAGTTTAGCGGGGGACTACAATGAGCAGTACTTC	CASSLAGDYNEQYF
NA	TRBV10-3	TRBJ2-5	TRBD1	TGTGCCATCAGAGACAGGGACCAAGAGACCCAGTACTTC	CAIRDRDQETQYF
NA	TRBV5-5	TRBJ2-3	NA	TGTGCCAGCAGCTTGAGGGCAGGGGTTACAGATACGCAGTATTTT	CASSLRAGVTDTQYF
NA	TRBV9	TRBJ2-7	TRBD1	TGTGCCAGCAGCCGTGGGACAGGGGCCTCCTACGAGCAGTACTTC	CASSRGTGASYEQYF
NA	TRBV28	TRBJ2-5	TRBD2	TGTGCCAGCAAAGCGGGGGGGAAGGACAATGAGCAGTACTTC	CASKAGGKDNEQYF
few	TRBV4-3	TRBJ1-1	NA	TGCGCCAGCAGCCAGGTTATTGGGGACCCGAACACTGAAGCTTTCTTT	CASSQVIGDPNTEAFF
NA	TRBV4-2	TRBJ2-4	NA	TGTGCCAGCAGCTTGGAGAATGGCCCCAACATTCAGTACTTC	CASSLENGPNIQYF
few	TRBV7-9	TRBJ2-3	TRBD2	TGTGCCAGCGGGGGAGGGACTAGCAACACAGATACGCAGTATTTT	CASGGGTSNTDTQYF
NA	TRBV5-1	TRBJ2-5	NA	TGCGCCAGCGTCCAGGGGGAGACCCAGTACTTC	CASVQGETQYF
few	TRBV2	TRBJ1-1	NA	TGTGCAGCAGTGGGGAGAGAAGCTTTCTTT	CAAVGREAFF
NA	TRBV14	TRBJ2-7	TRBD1	TGTGCCAGCAGCTTGGACAGGGGACAGTACGAGCAGTACTTC	CASSLDRGQYEQYF
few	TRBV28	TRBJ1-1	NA	TGTGCCAGCAGTTGGGGTAAGAGTTGGGCTTTCTTT	CASSWGKSWAFF
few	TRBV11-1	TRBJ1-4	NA	TGTGCCAGCAGCTTTCGGGAGCAAAATGAAAAACTGTTTTTT	CASSFREQNEKLFF
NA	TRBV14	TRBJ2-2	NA	TGTGCCAGCAGCCAAGTTCCAGGGTCTACCGGGGAGCTGTTTTTT	CASSQVPGSTGELFF
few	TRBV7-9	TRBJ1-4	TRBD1	TGTGCCAGCAGCCCTAATCGACAGGGTATCGGAACTAATGAAAAACTGTTTTTT	CASSPNRQGIGTNEKLFF
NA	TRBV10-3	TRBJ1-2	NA	TGTGCCATCAGTGAGTACAGAGTCTATGGCTACACCTTC	CAISEYRVYGYTF
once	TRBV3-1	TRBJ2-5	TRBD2	TGTGCCAGCAGCCAAGAACTACAGTCTAGCGGGGGCAAACAAGAGACCCAGTACTTC	CASSQELQSSGGKQETQYF
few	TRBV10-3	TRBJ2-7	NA	TGTGCCATCAGCCCTGTAGTCCCTCCCTACGAGCAGTACTTC	CAISPVVPPYEQYF
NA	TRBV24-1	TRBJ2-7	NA	TGTGCCACCAGTGATCCGGGACGGCCGGGGGAGCAGTACTTC	CATSDPGRPGEQYF
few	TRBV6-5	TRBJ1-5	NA	TGTGCCAGCAGGTTAGGGTCCTTCGGGAATCAGCCCCAGCATTTT	CASRLGSFGNQPQHF
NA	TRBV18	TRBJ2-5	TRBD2	TGTGCCAGCTCACCACCAGCGGGGGGCCAAGAGACCCAGTACTTC	CASSPPAGGQETQYF
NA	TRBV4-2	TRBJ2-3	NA	TGTGCCAGCAGCCTTCTCGTCCGCGGAGCGAGCACAGATACGCAGTATTTT	CASSLLVRGASTDTQYF
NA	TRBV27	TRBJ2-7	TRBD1	TGTGCCAGCAGTTTTCTTGGGACAGAGCCCTACGAGCAGTACTTC	CASSFLGTEPYEQYF
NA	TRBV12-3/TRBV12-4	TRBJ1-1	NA	TGTGCCAGCAGTCCCCGGACAGATCCGTGGACTGAAGCTTTCTTT	CASSPRTDPWTEAFF
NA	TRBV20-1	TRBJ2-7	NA	TGCAGTGCTAGAGCCCCCCCCTTAGCGTTAGGGTACGAGCAGTACTTC	CSARAPPLALGYEQYF
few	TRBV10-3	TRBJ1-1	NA	TGTGCCATCAGTGAGTCAGCCCTCATGAACACTGAAGCTTTCTTT	CAISESALMNTEAFF
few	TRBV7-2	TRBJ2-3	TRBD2	TGTGCCAGCAGCCTGCGCCCACTAGCGGGGGGAGGAGATACGCAGTATTTT	CASSLRPLAGGGDTQYF
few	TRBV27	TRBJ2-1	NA	TGTGCCAGCAGTTTAGGCCTAAAATACAATGAGCAGTTCTTC	CASSLGLKYNEQFF
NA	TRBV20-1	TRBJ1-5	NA	TGCAGTGCTATTCAAACAGGTGGTCCCGACCAGCCCCAGCATTTT	CSAIQTGGPDQPQHF
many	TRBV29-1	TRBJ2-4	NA	TGCAGCGTTGAATCACCGCTCCCCCGGGGCAAAAACATTCAGTACTTC	CSVESPLPRGKNIQYF
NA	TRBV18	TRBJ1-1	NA	TGTGCCAGCTCACCGGGAGCGACGGGGAACACTGAAGCTTTCTTT	CASSPGATGNTEAFF
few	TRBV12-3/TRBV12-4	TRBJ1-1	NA	TGTGCCAGCAGTCAGCCCACGACGCGCGGCATGAACACTGAAGCTTTCTTT	CASSQPTTRGMNTEAFF
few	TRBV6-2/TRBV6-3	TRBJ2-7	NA	TGTGCCAGCACCACAGGTTCCTACGAGCAGTACTTC	CASTTGSYEQYF
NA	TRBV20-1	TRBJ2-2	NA	TGCAGTGCTAGAGACGCCGGGGAGCTGTTTTTT	CSARDAGELFF
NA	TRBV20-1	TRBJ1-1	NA	TGCAGTGCTAGAGATGGGCAGATGAACACTGAAGCTTTCTTT	CSARDGQMNTEAFF
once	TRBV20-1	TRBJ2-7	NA	TGCAGTGCTAGTTCTCTTGGCCGGGACTTTGGTTACGAGCAGTACTTC	CSASSLGRDFGYEQYF
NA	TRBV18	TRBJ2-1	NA	TGTGCCAGCTCAACAGCGGCGGGGACCTGGCATGAGCAGTTCTTC	CASSTAAGTWHEQFF
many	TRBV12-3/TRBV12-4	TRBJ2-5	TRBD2	TGTGCCAGCGGGGGACTAGCGCAAGAGACCCAGTACTTC	CASGGLAQETQYF
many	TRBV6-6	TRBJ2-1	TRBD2	TGTGCCAGCAGTTCTAGGACTAGCGGGGTGTACAATGAGCAGTTCTTC	CASSSRTSGVYNEQFF
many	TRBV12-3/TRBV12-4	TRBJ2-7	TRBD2	TGTGCCAGCACGGTGACTAGCGCTTCCTACGAGCAGTACTTC	CASTVTSASYEQYF
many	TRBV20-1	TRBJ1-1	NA	TGCAGTGCTAACCCGCGCAAAGGCACTGAAGCTTTCTTT	CSANPRKGTEAFF
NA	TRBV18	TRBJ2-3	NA	TGTGCCAGCTCGGGGAACGTAAAGGAGGATACGCAGTATTTT	CASSGNVKEDTQYF
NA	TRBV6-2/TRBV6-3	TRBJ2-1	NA	TGTGCCAGCAGTTACTCGAGGCATTTTCAAGAGACTCAGTTCTTC	CASSYSRHFQETQFF
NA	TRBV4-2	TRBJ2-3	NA	TGTGCCAGCAGCCAAGACCCCGGGGTAGGGGTCGGAACAGATACGCAGTATTTT	CASSQDPGVGVGTDTQYF
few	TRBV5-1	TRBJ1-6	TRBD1	TGCGCCAGCAGCTTTCTGACGACAGGGGATTCACCCCTCCACTTT	CASSFLTTGDSPLHF
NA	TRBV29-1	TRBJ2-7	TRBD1	TGCAGCGCTGACAGGGGGCCCAACGAGCAGTACTTC	CSADRGPNEQYF
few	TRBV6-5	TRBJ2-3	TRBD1	TGTGCCAGCACCAGGACAGGGAACCCACCAGATACGCAGTATTTT	CASTRTGNPPDTQYF
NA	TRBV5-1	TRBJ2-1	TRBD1	TGTGCCAGCAGCTGGGACAGTAACAATGAGCAGTTCTTC	CASSWDSNNEQFF